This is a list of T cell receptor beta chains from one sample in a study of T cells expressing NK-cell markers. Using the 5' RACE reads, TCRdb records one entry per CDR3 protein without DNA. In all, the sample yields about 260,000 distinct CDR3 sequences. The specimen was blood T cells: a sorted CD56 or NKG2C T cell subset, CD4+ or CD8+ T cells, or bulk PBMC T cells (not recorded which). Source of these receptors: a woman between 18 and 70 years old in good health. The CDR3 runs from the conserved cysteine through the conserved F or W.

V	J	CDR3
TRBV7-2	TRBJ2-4	CASSLGRSRAGKNIQYF
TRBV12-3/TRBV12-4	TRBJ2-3	CASSFRRDSRTDTQYF
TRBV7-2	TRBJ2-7	CASTRSSGERYEQYF
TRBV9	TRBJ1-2	CASSVVGSGYGYTF
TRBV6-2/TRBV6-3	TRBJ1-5	CASSGQGVGNQPQHF
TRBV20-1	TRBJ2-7	CSAMGLAGGYEQYF
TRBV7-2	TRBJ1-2	CASSFALRDRGYTF
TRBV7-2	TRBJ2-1	CASSLAGVRRYEQFF
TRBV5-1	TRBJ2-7	CASSLDGQGAGEQYF
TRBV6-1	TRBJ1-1	CASRARQGGIRAFF
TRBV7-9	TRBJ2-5	CASSLVVGTLSQETQYF
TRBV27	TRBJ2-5	CASSFLTQGQETQYF
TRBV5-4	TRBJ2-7	CASSSRTSGRYEQYF
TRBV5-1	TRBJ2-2	CASSLVPAGEAELFF
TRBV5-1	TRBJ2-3	CASKEGSGTDTQYF
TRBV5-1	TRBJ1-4	CASSPTLGAGGYEKLFF
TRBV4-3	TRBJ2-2	CASSPQGRTSGGSGELFF